Listed below are T cell receptor beta chains from one sample, sequenced in a study of blood T cell repertoires in COVID-19. Measured with immunoSEQ multiplex PCR; TCRdb has only the in-frame clones, and not every one. The profile shows around 60,000 clones, approximately 77% of them singletons. The material sequenced was peripheral blood. These receptors were obtained from a woman aged 70-85 years with COVID-19, enrolled during active disease. Each CDR3 is given with its conserved first and last residue. The D gene is left open where the match is weak. Only part of the rows carry a size: once, few, many, or a class if the clone is expanded.

>TRBV2|NA|TRBJ2-7|NA
CASNPSVSYEQYF
TGTGCCAGCAACCCTAGCGTTTCCTACGAGCAGTACTTC
>TRBV19|NA|TRBJ1-2|once
CASSPQDSYGYTF
TGTGCCAGTAGTCCCCAGGATAGCTATGGCTACACCTTC
>TRBV6-5|TRBD1|TRBJ1-1|NA
CASRSTGVEGTEAFF
TGTGCCAGCAGATCCACAGGGGTAGAAGGCACTGAAGCTTTCTTT
>TRBV7-2|NA|TRBJ1-3|few
CASSPFWQSISGNTIYF
TGTGCCAGCAGCCCTTTCTGGCAGTCGATTTCTGGAAACACCATATATTTT
>TRBV2|NA|TRBJ2-3|NA
CASREGVTDTQYF
TGTGCCAGCAGAGAGGGGGTCACAGATACGCAGTATTTT
>TRBV5-6|NA|TRBJ2-3|NA
CASSLGQVADTQYF
TGTGCCAGCAGCTTGGGACAGGTGGCAGATACGCAGTATTTT
>TRBV5-1|TRBD2|TRBJ2-5|NA
CASSWTSGVQETQYF
TGCGCCAGCAGCTGGACTAGCGGGGTCCAAGAGACCCAGTACTTC
>TRBV2|TRBD1|TRBJ2-3|once
CASAGTGSPDTQYF
TGTGCCAGTGCCGGGACAGGGAGTCCAGATACGCAGTATTTT
>TRBV5-1|NA|TRBJ1-5|NA
CASSLAPQGSQPQHF
TGCGCCAGCAGCTTGGCCCCACAGGGTAGTCAGCCCCAGCATTTT
>TRBV2|NA|TRBJ2-3|NA
CASSEFGSLEVLEDTQYF
TGTGCCAGCAGTGAATTTGGCAGTCTGGAGGTCCTCGAAGATACGCAGTATTTT
>TRBV6-2/TRBV6-3|TRBD1|TRBJ2-2|few
CASSRDRGFTGELFF
TGTGCCAGCAGTCGGGACAGGGGGTTCACCGGGGAGCTGTTTTTT
>TRBV5-1|NA|TRBJ1-1|NA
CASQGNMNTEAFF
TGCGCCAGCCAGGGAAACATGAACACTGAAGCTTTCTTT
>TRBV29-1|NA|TRBJ2-7|few
CSARGVYEQYF
TGCAGCGCCAGGGGGGTCTACGAGCAGTACTTC
>TRBV19|TRBD1|TRBJ1-1|once
CASSRQGLNTEAFF
TGTGCCAGTAGTCGACAGGGACTGAACACTGAAGCTTTCTTT
>TRBV18|NA|TRBJ2-3|once
CASCASEQDTQYF
TGTGCCAGCTGCGCATCCGAGCAAGATACGCAGTATTTT
>TRBV5-1|TRBD2|TRBJ2-3|few
CASRLAGVIDTQYF
TGCGCCAGCAGACTAGCGGGAGTGATAGATACGCAGTATTTT
>TRBV5-5|TRBD1|TRBJ2-1|once
CASSLRDRGVYNEQFF
TGTGCCAGCAGCCTAAGAGACAGGGGTGTATACAATGAGCAGTTCTTC
>TRBV19|NA|TRBJ2-5|NA
CASSLPGGAETQYF
TGTGCCAGTAGTCTCCCCGGTGGGGCGGAGACCCAGTACTTC
>TRBV27|TRBD2|TRBJ2-1|once
CASLAGGAYNEQFF
TGTGCCAGCCTAGCGGGAGGCGCCTACAATGAGCAGTTCTTC
>TRBV28|TRBD2|TRBJ2-2|NA
CASSKAGGSTGELFF
TGTGCCAGCAGCAAAGCGGGAGGCTCCACCGGGGAGCTGTTTTTT
>TRBV3-1/TRBV3-2|TRBD2|TRBJ2-1|few
CASSLSLAAYNEQFF
TGTGCCAGCAGCCTGTCACTAGCGGCCTACAATGAGCAGTTCTTC
>TRBV7-9|TRBD2|TRBJ2-1|NA
CAAPTGTSKDEQFF
TGTGCCGCACCGACGGGGACTAGCAAGGATGAGCAGTTCTTC
>TRBV7-3|NA|TRBJ1-1|few
CASSLTTHTEAFF
TGTGCCAGCAGCTTAACAACTCACACTGAAGCTTTCTTT
>TRBV3-1/TRBV3-2|NA|TRBJ2-2|NA
CASSQGSAGELFF
TGTGCCAGCAGCCAAGGGAGCGCCGGGGAGCTGTTTTTT
>TRBV4-3|NA|TRBJ1-3|NA
CASSQEGATGNTIYF
TGCGCCAGCAGCCAAGAAGGGGCGACTGGAAACACCATATATTTT
>TRBV2|TRBD1|TRBJ2-1|NA
CASSYGTGGLDEQFF
TGTGCCAGCAGTTACGGGACAGGGGGTCTTGATGAGCAGTTCTTC
>TRBV19|NA|TRBJ2-3|once
CASSWTVTDTQYF
TGTGCCAGTAGTTGGACAGTCACAGATACGCAGTATTTT
>TRBV5-1|NA|TRBJ2-7|NA
CASSSSGPSYEQYF
TGCGCCAGCAGCTCCAGCGGGCCCTCCTACGAGCAGTACTTC
>TRBV29-1|TRBD1|TRBJ2-3|NA
CSVEGGQGSTDTQYF
TGCAGCGTTGAAGGCGGACAGGGGAGCACAGATACGCAGTATTTT
>TRBV9|NA|TRBJ2-5|NA
CASSSRLGRGIPETQYF
TGTGCCAGCAGCAGTCGGTTGGGGCGGGGCATCCCGGAGACCCAGTACTTC
>TRBV4-1|TRBD1|TRBJ2-1|NA
CASRPTGGKDEQFF
TGCGCCAGCAGACCGACAGGGGGCAAGGATGAGCAGTTCTTC
>TRBV2|TRBD1|TRBJ2-5|NA
CASSERFLGGRETQYF
TGTGCCAGCAGCGAAAGATTCTTAGGGGGCCGGGAGACCCAGTACTTC
>TRBV6-2/TRBV6-3|NA|TRBJ2-2|NA
CASSSREGGTGELFF
TGTGCCAGCAGTTCCCGGGAAGGCGGCACCGGGGAGCTGTTTTTT
>TRBV24-1|TRBD2|TRBJ2-1|few
CATSDLGTSGSVEQFF
TGTGCCACCAGTGATTTAGGGACTAGCGGGAGCGTAGAGCAGTTCTTC
>TRBV5-6|TRBD2|TRBJ2-4|NA
CASSSEQRLAGLGKNIQYF
TGTGCCAGCAGCTCCGAACAAAGACTAGCGGGTCTAGGCAAAAACATTCAGTACTTC
>TRBV10-3|NA|TRBJ1-1|NA
CAISRSANTEAFF
TGTGCCATCAGTAGAAGCGCGAACACTGAAGCTTTCTTT
>TRBV11-2|TRBD1|TRBJ1-1|NA
CASSLLGTGSLYF
TGTGCCAGCAGCTTATTAGGGACAGGGTCCCTCTACTTT
>TRBV6-1|TRBD1|TRBJ2-7|NA
CASSVVVPGTAPYEQYF
TGTGCCAGCAGTGTTGTCGTTCCCGGGACAGCTCCCTACGAGCAGTACTTC
>TRBV5-4|NA|TRBJ1-2|many
CASSRDFYGYTF
TGTGCCAGCAGCCGAGACTTCTATGGCTACACCTTC
>TRBV19|TRBD2|TRBJ2-5|NA
CASSPKGTSGREETQYF
TGTGCCAGTAGTCCTAAAGGGACTAGCGGGAGGGAAGAGACCCAGTACTTC
>TRBV7-9|NA|TRBJ2-5|NA
CASSPPGVQETQYF
TGTGCCAGCAGCCCACCCGGTGTCCAAGAGACCCAGTACTTC
>TRBV27|NA|TRBJ2-1|NA
CASSLWVAPTEQFF
TGTGCCAGCAGTTTATGGGTAGCGCCTACTGAGCAGTTCTTC
>TRBV28|NA|TRBJ1-2|NA
CASSRGQLYYGYTF
TGTGCCAGCAGCCGAGGACAGCTATACTATGGCTACACCTTC
>TRBV4-1|NA|TRBJ2-5|NA
CASSQVPGILQETQYF
TGCGCCAGCAGCCAAGTACCAGGAATCTTACAAGAGACCCAGTACTTC
>TRBV27|TRBD1|TRBJ1-2|NA
CASSFGQGYGYTF
TGTGCCAGCAGTTTTGGACAGGGATATGGCTACACCTTC
>TRBV5-8|TRBD2|TRBJ2-3|NA
CASSLRTSGRATDTQYF
TGTGCCAGCAGCTTGCGTACTAGCGGGAGGGCCACAGATACGCAGTATTTT
>TRBV6-5|NA|TRBJ2-2|NA
CAGGGVAQTGELFF
TGTGCCGGCGGAGGGGTAGCGCAGACCGGGGAGCTGTTTTTT
>TRBV20-1|NA|TRBJ2-1|NA
CSAREDNEQFF
TGCAGTGCTAGGGAGGACAATGAGCAGTTCTTC
>TRBV27|NA|TRBJ2-1|NA
CASSPTGGAGPFF
TGTGCCAGCAGCCCCACGGGGGGCGCAGGTCCGTTCTTC
>TRBV2|TRBD1|TRBJ1-5|NA
CASSEATPGTGLNQPQHF
TGTGCCAGCAGTGAAGCCACACCCGGGACAGGGTTGAATCAGCCCCAGCATTTT